A single sample gave rise to the 27 T cell receptor beta chains below, sequenced in a study of T cells in Graves' hyperthyroidism and ophthalmopathy. Template material for amplifying TCR beta CDR3 regions consisted of RNA transcripts. Carried out on the TCR CDR3, a first-round RT-PCR used the HTBI primer set. TCRdb reanalysed the multiplex PCR reads using MiXCR and keeps one entry per CDR3 protein. Found here are hundreds of thousands of distinct CDR3 sequences, roughly 15% of them singletons; the top ten hold roughly 10%. Input material: blood. Receptors originate from a woman aged 18-30 years with Graves' hyperthyroidism.

The sample holds many counts of this clonotype. The V and J genes are TRBV6-5 and TRBJ2-3, with D hard to call. This CDR3 has 13 amino acids. The V end lost 2 bases, the J end lost 6 bases, and 9 bases lay between the germline ends. CDR1 is MNHEY, CDR2 SVGAGI, per germline. CDR3 amino acids: CASSYQGPDTQYF. CDR3 DNA: TGTGCCAGCAGTTACCAAGGACCCGATACGCAGTATTTT.

This chain uses TRBV19 with TRBJ2-1; possibly TRBD2 for D (5 bases). CDR1 LNHDA and CDR2 SQIVND come from the germline V gene (reference sequence). The CDR3 extends over 14 amino acids. Trimming took off 7 bases at V and 4 bases at J, with 14 bases between the two ends. CDR3 sequence reads: CASMGGGGYNEQFF. DNA of the CDR3: TGTGCCAGTATGGGCGGCGGAGGTTACAATGAGCAGTTCTTC.

This CDR3 reads CASSPQPTKQPQHF. The CDR3 nucleotides read TGTGCCAGCTCACCACAGCCGACGAAGCAGCCCCAGCATTTT. The rearrangement links TRBV18 to TRBJ1-5; D unclear. The CDR3 is made up of 14 amino acids. Trimming pared 1 base from V and 7 bases from J, leaving 11 bases between. Germline CDR1 and CDR2: KGHSH and LQKENI.

This clonotype was detected ten times or more. This chain joins TRBV12-3 or TRBV12-4 and TRBJ2-7; 15 positions match TRBD2. The CDR3 has 17 residues. The V gene end was trimmed by 3 bases and the J gene end by 1 base; junction bases not matched to a gene: 4. This CDR3 is CASSFGLAGGSSYEQYF. The CDR3 coding sequence is TGTGCCAGCAGTTTCGGACTAGCGGGAGGGAGTTCCTACGAGCAGTACTTC.

The chain recombines TRBV30 with TRBJ1-1, with D possibly being TRBD1 (5 bases). Germline-derived CDR1 and CDR2 are GTSNPN and SVGIG (reference sequence). Trimming removed 0 bases at V and 6 bases at J, with 8 bases between. There are 12 residues in the CDR3. The CDR3 reads CAWSVQGAEAFF. For the CDR3, the DNA is TGTGCCTGGAGTGTCCAGGGCGCTGAAGCTTTCTTT.

This CDR3 reads CASSWGGGISGANVLTF. CDR3 sequence (DNA): TGTGCCAGCAGCTGGGGGGGTGGAATTTCTGGGGCCAACGTCCTGACTTTC. This chain joins TRBV6-2 or TRBV6-3 and TRBJ2-6; 7 bases agree with TRBD2. Germline values: CDR1 MNHEY, CDR2 SVGEGT. The CDR3 length is 17 residues. J was trimmed by 1 base and V by 6 bases; bases with no gene match: 9.

This clonotype has at least ten counts. The V call is TRBV11-2, the J call TRBJ1-4; D call uncertain. With 2 bases removed from V and 4 bases from J, the gap between germline ends came to 8 bases. This CDR3 has 14 amino acids. CDR1 SGHAT and CDR2 FQNNGV come from the germline V gene. This chain's CDR3 is CASSLFGLNEKLFF. The CDR3 DNA sequence: TGTGCCAGCAGCTTATTCGGCCTTAATGAAAAACTGTTTTTT.

This clonotype has more than one count but fewer than ten. The gene calls are TRBV7-8 and TRBJ1-6; D ambiguous. CDR1 SGHVS and CDR2 FQNEAQ come from the germline V gene. Trimming took off 1 base at V and 0 bases at J, with 7 bases between the two ends. The length of the CDR3 is 16 residues. The CDR3 DNA sequence: TGTGCCAGCAGCTTAGGACCGAGCTCCTATAATTCACCCCTCCACTTT. Amino acids: CASSLGPSSYNSPLHF.

In its sample, this clonotype was seen many times. The rearrangement joins TRBV18 to TRBJ2-2, with a tentative D call TRBD2 (5 bases). Germline CDR1 reads KGHSH; CDR2 reads LQKENI. Trimming removed 3 bases at V and 1 base at J, with 12 bases between. This CDR3 is 16 amino acids long. CDR3 region: CASSPVAGVNTGELFF. The CDR3 bases are TGTGCCAGCTCACCTGTCGCGGGTGTGAACACCGGGGAGCTGTTTTTT.

The genes are TRBV27 and TRBJ2-5; D call uncertain. The germline V gene has CDR1 MNHEY and CDR2 SMNVEV (reference sequence). V lost 2 bases and J 3 bases, leaving 13 bases between the germline ends. The CDR3 is 15 residues long. The CDR3 DNA sequence: TGTGCCAGCAGTTTACTGGGTGGCCAAAAAGAGACCCAGTACTTC. It codes for CASSLLGGQKETQYF.

Of note for this clonotype: A read error may explain this, as a much larger clone is one base away. The conserved phenylalanine or tryptophan is not found at the CDR3 terminus, so this likely reflects a read error. The chain couples TRBV20-1 to TRBJ2-3; 9 bases align to TRBD2. Germline trimming cut 7 bases from V and 6 bases from J; bases unmatched to any gene: 2. This CDR3 has 11 residues. Per the germline V gene, CDR1 is DFQATT and CDR2 is SNEGSKA (reference sequence). The CDR3 is CSGTSVDTQYI. The CDR3, as DNA: TGCAGTGGGACTAGCGTGGATACGCAGTATATT.

The gene calls are TRBV27 and TRBJ1-2, with TRBD1 matching over 10 bases. The CDR3 sequence is 17 residues long. In germline, CDR1 is MNHEY, CDR2 SMNVEV (reference sequence). Trimming at V came to 8 bases and at J to 8 bases, leaving 20 bases not matched to a gene. CDR3 loop: CASGTGTGARVSSGYTF. The CDR3 DNA follows: TGTGCCAGCGGAACCGGGACAGGGGCGCGCGTATCGTCCGGCTACACCTTC.

Many counts were recorded for this clonotype. J is TRBJ2-3 and V is TRBV7-9, with 9 positions matching TRBD2. V lost 10 bases to trimming and J lost 2 bases; unmatched junction nucleotides: 13. The CDR3 consists of 16 residues. CDR1 is SEHNR and CDR2 is FQNEAQ in the germline V gene (reference sequence). CDR3 protein: CATELGSGRNTDTQYF. The CDR3 DNA follows: TGTGCCACAGAATTAGGGAGCGGGAGGAACACAGATACGCAGTATTTT. The full variable domain, with the rest looked up from reference TRBV7-9 and TRBJ2-3, is DTGVSQNPRHKITKRGQNVTFRCDPISEHNRLYWYRQTLGQGPEFLTYFQNEAQLEKSRLLSDRFSAERPKGSFSTLEIQRTEQGDSAMYLCATELGSGRNTDTQYFGPGTRLTVL.

The gene calls are TRBV20-1 and TRBJ2-3, with 10 bases that match TRBD2. This CDR3 region has 18 residues. Germline V CDR1 and CDR2: DFQATT, SNEGSKA (reference sequence). V shed 1 base and J 4 bases; nucleotides not matched to a gene: 14. CDR3 nucleotides: TGCAGTGCTAGAGGCTATAGGCTAGCGGGAGTAGTGGCAGATACGCAGTATTTT. Amino acids: CSARGYRLAGVVADTQYF.

The rearrangement uses TRBV4-1 and TRBJ1-2; a possible D gene is TRBD1 (5 bases). Germline V gene lookup returns CDR1 MGHRA and CDR2 YSYEKL. This CDR3 region has 17 residues. V was pared by 0 bases and J by 8 bases, with 22 bases between. CDR3 in DNA: TGCGCCAGCAGCCAAGATATTATCGGGGCAGGGCGGCAGGGCTACACCTTC. It is translated as CASSQDIIGAGRQGYTF.

There are a few counts of this clonotype. The chain couples TRBV7-2 to TRBJ2-1; weak D call: TRBD2 (6 bases). The CDR3 covers 15 residues. The germline V and J ends were trimmed by 5 bases and 7 bases, with 18 bases remaining between them. Germline V CDR1 and CDR2: SGHTA, FQGNSA. The CDR3 loop is CASSPREPSQNEQFF. The CDR3 nucleotides read TGTGCCAGCAGCCCACGGGAGCCTTCTCAGAATGAGCAGTTCTTC.

This clonotype has a handful of counts. The rearrangement uses TRBV29-1 and TRBJ2-3; 7 bases are a match to TRBD2. The CDR3 is made up of 15 amino acids. Germline V gives CDR1 SQVTM, CDR2 ANQGSEA. V was clipped by 7 bases and J by 4 bases; unmatched bases: 14. CDR3 loop: CSAGLREGIADTQYF. In DNA, the CDR3 is TGCAGCGCCGGACTGAGGGAGGGAATTGCAGATACGCAGTATTTT.

This clonotype was counted between two and nine times. The chain links TRBV4-2 to TRBJ1-1; the match to TRBD1 covers 7 bases. The CDR3 has 12 residues. J was trimmed by 7 bases and V by 6 bases; bases with no gene match: 5. Per germline, CDR1 LGHNA and CDR2 YNFKEQ. DNA for the CDR3: TGTGCCAGCAGGCGACAGGGCGGTGAAGCTTTCTTT. Protein: CASRRQGGEAFF.

This clonotype has a count of ten or more. The J gene is TRBJ2-3, the V gene TRBV7-9; D not certain. Germline V lookup: CDR1 SEHNR, CDR2 FQNEAQ (reference sequence). CDR3 length: 15 residues. Trimming shortened V by 1 base and J by 4 bases, and 12 bases separated the two germline ends. The DNA of the CDR3 is TGTGCCAGCAGCTTAGATGGGGATAGGCCAGATACGCAGTATTTT. It is translated as CASSLDGDRPDTQYF.

This chain uses TRBV29-1 with TRBJ2-1; TRBD2 matches at 7 bases. CDR1 and CDR2 (germline): SQVTM, ANQGSEA. CDR3 size: 12 residues. The CDR3 here is CSAEREYNEQFF. The DNA for the CDR3 is TGCAGTGCCGAGCGGGAATACAATGAGCAGTTCTTC.

The chain combines TRBV6-2 or TRBV6-3 with TRBJ1-5; D is undetermined. Deletions cut 5 bases from V and 6 bases from J, with 14 bases between. This CDR3 spans 14 amino acids. Looked up from germline, CDR1 is MNHEY and CDR2 is SVGEGT. The CDR3 region is CASSLFRAGQPQHF. Here the CDR3 DNA reads TGTGCCAGCAGTCTATTCCGGGCGGGTCAGCCCCAGCATTTT.

The J gene is TRBJ1-6, the V gene TRBV7-9; D possibly corresponds to TRBD1 (5 bases). The germline V gene encodes CDR1 SEHNR and CDR2 FQNEAQ (reference sequence). The CDR3 is made up of 18 amino acids. Between the trimmed V and J ends, which lost 4 bases and 7 bases, there was a span of 23 bases. The CDR3 coding sequence is TGTGCCAGCAGCTATACCGGGACCCGTCCTACTAGGAATTCACCCCTCCACTTT. This gives the protein CASSYTGTRPTRNSPLHF.

This chain connects TRBV7-9 to TRBJ2-7, with D tentatively TRBD1 (5 bases). Germline values: CDR1 SEHNR, CDR2 FQNEAQ (reference sequence). The ends were cut back, 6 bases at V and 9 bases at J, with 24 bases in the middle. The length of the CDR3 is 15 residues. For the CDR3, the DNA is TGTGCCAGCAGTACTAACAGGATACCCTACGAGCGGCAGTACTTC. Translation: CASSTNRIPYERQYF.

The chain links TRBV20-1 to TRBJ2-1; 15 bases are a match to TRBD2. Trimming removed 6 bases from V and 6 bases from J; junction bases left unmatched: 6. Germline-derived CDR1 and CDR2 are DFQATT and SNEGSKA (reference sequence). This CDR3 region has 15 residues. Here the CDR3 reads CSAKGLAGGGNEQFF. CDR3 in DNA: TGCAGTGCGAAAGGACTAGCGGGAGGGGGCAATGAGCAGTTCTTC.

This clonotype was counted at least ten times. This chain joins TRBV2 and TRBJ2-5; 8 bases fit TRBD1. The germline CDR1 and CDR2 sequences are SNHLY and FYNNEI. This CDR3 spans 13 amino acids. J was trimmed by 3 bases and V by 6 bases; bases with no gene match: 3. CDR3 sequence: CASRSGGKETQYF. In DNA, the CDR3 is TGTGCCAGCAGGTCAGGGGGCAAAGAGACCCAGTACTTC.

The sample holds many counts of this clonotype. The rearrangement joins TRBV30 to TRBJ1-2; D perhaps matches TRBD1 (5 bases). In germline, CDR1 is GTSNPN, CDR2 SVGIG (reference sequence). V was trimmed by 2 bases and J by 4 bases, leaving 11 bases between them. The CDR3 totals 13 residues. The DNA for the CDR3 is TGTGCCTGGAGTAGGGACTACGTCTATGGCTACACCTTC. It translates to CAWSRDYVYGYTF.

This clonotype showed up many times. V gene TRBV10-3 combines with J gene TRBJ2-3, with 9 bases matching TRBD2. Per germline, CDR1 ENHRY and CDR2 SYGVKD. The length of the CDR3 is 17 residues. Trimming removed 3 bases from V and 0 bases from J; junction bases left unmatched: 7. CDR3 residues: CAISDASGRPSTDTQYF. In DNA form, the CDR3 reads TGTGCCATCAGTGACGCCAGCGGGAGGCCTAGCACAGATACGCAGTATTTT.